These 5 T cell receptor beta chains originate from one sample sequenced in a study of T cells in Graves' hyperthyroidism and ophthalmopathy. What was amplified from RNA transcripts were TCR beta CDR3 regions. Initially, a first-round RT-PCR of the TCR CDR3 employed the HTBI primer set. TCRdb re-analysed the multiplex PCR reads in MiXCR, keeping a single row per CDR3 protein. This repertoire shows a few hundred thousand distinct CDR3 sequences, around 18% found once; its top ten account for roughly 44%. The sequencing sample was made of blood. The receptor set was obtained from a man aged 40-49 years with Graves' hyperthyroidism.

V and J are TRBV19 and TRBJ1-1, with D unresolved. CDR3 length equals 13 residues. The germline V gene has CDR1 LNHDA and CDR2 SQIVND (reference sequence). Deletions cut 5 bases from V and 4 bases from J, with 11 bases between. DNA of the CDR3: TGTGCCAGTAGTTACTATTTTGGCACTGAAGCTTTCTTT. Its translation is CASSYYFGTEAFF.

This chain joins TRBV5-4 and TRBJ1-6, with D possibly matching TRBD1 (6 bases). Germline assignment: CDR1 SGHNT and CDR2 YYREEE (reference sequence). The V and J ends lost 2 bases and 7 bases respectively, with 13 bases between them. The CDR3 has 15 amino acids. CDR3 sequence: CASSLSTGKNSPLHF. In DNA, the CDR3 is TGTGCCAGCAGCTTATCAACAGGGAAGAATTCACCCCTCCACTTT.

This clonotype was counted at least ten times. The genes are TRBV7-8 and TRBJ1-1; a weak D match, TRBD1 (6 bases). Trimming took off 1 base at V and 3 bases at J, with 12 bases between the two ends. This CDR3 comprises 15 residues. From germline, CDR1 is SGHVS and CDR2 FQNEAQ. The CDR3 coding sequence is TGTGCCAGCAGCTTAGACAGGGTCTTTGACACTGAAGCTTTCTTT. This sequence encodes CASSLDRVFDTEAFF.

The rearrangement uses TRBV7-2 and TRBJ2-5, with 7 positions matching TRBD1. Germline lookup yields CDR1 SGHTA and CDR2 FQGNSA. The CDR3 has 15 amino acids. Losses at the gene ends were 5 bases for V and 4 bases for J; bases not matched to a gene: 10. CDR3 DNA: TGTGCCAGCAGCGAGGGACAGCCAACCGGAGAGACCCAGTACTTC. It codes for CASSEGQPTGETQYF. Combining the CDR3 with reference TRBV7-2 and TRBJ2-5 gives the whole variable domain GAGVSQSPSNKVTEKGKDVELRCDPISGHTALYWYRQSLGQGLEFLIYFQGNSAPDKSGLPSDRFSAERTGGSVSTLTIQRTQQEDSAVYLCASSEGQPTGETQYFGPGTRLLVL.

This clonotype was recorded a few times. The rearrangement uses TRBV24-1 and TRBJ2-3, with D perhaps given as TRBD1 or TRBD2 (5 bases each). The CDR3 loop spans 13 amino acids. The ends were cut back, 7 bases at V and 4 bases at J, with 11 bases in the middle. Germline lookup yields CDR1 KGHDR and CDR2 SFDVKD. This CDR3 reads CATRRGAADTQYF. In DNA form, the CDR3 reads TGTGCCACCAGGAGGGGCGCAGCAGATACGCAGTATTTT.